This T cell receptor beta chain is drawn from a study of blood T cell repertoires in COVID-19. Background on the study: Samples taken during acute and convalescent COVID-19 were collected in the United States, Italy and Spain. Sample material is recorded as cDNA or gDNA derived from T cells, B-cell-depleted T cells, or PBMCs.

Membership in each cohort depended on participant-reported clinical history. The assay was immunoSEQ multiplex PCR, and TCRdb's table has in-frame clones only and misses some. The sample comprises fewer than 300,000 clones, under 95% of which are singletons, and about 2.5% rests with the top ten. This clone has a single count. Specimen: PBMCs or T cells enriched from blood (not recorded which). This clonotype was sampled from a middle-aged woman with acute COVID-19.

The CDR3 reads CASSLDSSFFNEQFF. CDR3 nucleotide sequence: TGTGCCAGCAGCTTGGACAGCAGTTTTTTCAATGAGCAGTTCTTC. The gene calls are TRBV7-2 and TRBJ2-1; D is possibly TRBD1 (6 bases). V shed 3 bases and J shed 6 bases, with 15 bases lying between them. The CDR3 contains 15 residues. Germline CDR1 and CDR2: SGHTA and FQGNSA.